This is a list of T cell receptor beta chains from one sample in a study of shared clonotypes between healthy human individuals. Data came from immunoSEQ multiplex PCR; TCRdb stores just in-frame clones and leaves some out. The data show 2 million to 3 million clones, 80% to 95% seen once. Source material: naive CD4+ T cells from PBMCs. Receptor source: a man between 18 and 29 years old in good health. Some clones in this sample may be carry-over from other donors' samples. The CDR3 runs from the conserved cysteine through the conserved F or W. The D gene is left open where the match is weak. Expanded clones get a size class; other rows say once, few or many, or leave the size out.

>-|TRBJ2-5|TRBV9|TRBD1
TGTGCCAGCAGCGTACGACAGGGTGTAGGCGAGACCCAGTACTTC
CASSVRQGVGETQYF
>-|TRBJ1-1|TRBV18|-
TGTGCCAGCTCACCCCCGTCGACGGGTAACACTGAAGCTTTCTTT
CASSPPSTGNTEAFF
>-|TRBJ1-3|TRBV11-3|-
TGTGCCAGCAGCTTGAGTGGGACCCCTGGAAACACCATATATTTT
CASSLSGTPGNTIYF
>-|TRBJ2-1|TRBV19|-
TGTGCCAGTAGTATTGGTCGGGGGCAGAGAAATGAGCAGTTCTTC
CASSIGRGQRNEQFF
>-|TRBJ2-3|TRBV5-1|-
TGCGCCAGCAGCTCGAACACAGATACGCAGTATTTT
CASSSNTDTQYF
>-|TRBJ1-2|TRBV6-1|-
TGTGCCAGCAGCCGGGACACCGCATATGGCTACACCTTC
CASSRDTAYGYTF
>once|TRBJ2-5|TRBV12-2|-
TGTGCAAGTCGCTTAGCGTATGTTCAGTGCAGGGTCCCCGCTTTTATCGAGACCCAGTACTTC
CASRLAYVQCRVPAFIETQYF
>-|TRBJ1-1|TRBV11-2|TRBD1
TGTGCCAGCAGCTTGGGGACAGGGATCGCTGAAGCTTTCTTT
CASSLGTGIAEAFF
>-|TRBJ1-4|TRBV11-1|-
TGTGCCAGCAGCTACGGGGATAATGAAAAACTGTTTTTT
CASSYGDNEKLFF
>-|TRBJ1-1|TRBV18|-
TGTGCCAGCTCAATCAGAGTCCCTCCTGAAGCTTTCTTT
CASSIRVPPEAFF
>-|TRBJ1-4|TRBV7-9|-
TGTGCCAGCAGCTTAGCCCAGGGATTGGCAACTAATGAAAAACTGTTTTTT
CASSLAQGLATNEKLFF
>-|TRBJ2-1|TRBV5-1|-
TGCGCCAGCAGCTTGGTCCACAATGAGCAGTTCTTC
CASSLVHNEQFF
>-|TRBJ2-2|TRBV28|-
TGTGCCAGCAGTCTCAGACCCCTCCGAACAGGGCTGTTTTTT
CASSLRPLRTGLFF
>-|TRBJ2-7|TRBV5-1|-
TGCGCCAGCAGCTTGGGAGGCCAGGGATACTCCTACGAGCAGTACTTC
CASSLGGQGYSYEQYF
>-|TRBJ1-3|TRBV2|-
TGTGCCAGCAGTTCCACCCAAGGCTCTGGAAACACCATATATTTT
CASSSTQGSGNTIYF
>-|TRBJ2-2|TRBV28|-
TGTGCCAGCCGAACCCCCAGTGGGGAGCTGTTTTTT
CASRTPSGELFF
>-|TRBJ2-6|TRBV6-1|TRBD1
TGTGCCAGCAGTGTAAGGGACAGGCCAGGCTCTGGGGCCAACGTCCTGACTTTC
CASSVRDRPGSGANVLTF
>-|TRBJ2-5|TRBV9|-
TGTGCCAGCAGCCCTAGGGGGGACAACCAAGAGACCCAGTACTTC
CASSPRGDNQETQYF
>-|TRBJ2-1|TRBV14|-
TGTGCCAGCAGCCCTCGCCAAAGCTCGCTCTACAATGAGCAGTTCTTC
CASSPRQSSLYNEQFF
>-|TRBJ2-3|TRBV5-4|TRBD2
TGTGCCAGCTCCCGGACTAGCGGGAGCACAGATACGCAGTATTTT
CASSRTSGSTDTQYF
>-|TRBJ2-7|TRBV5-5|-
TGTGCCAGCAGCTTAACCCCGGAGTCCTACGAGCAGTACTTC
CASSLTPESYEQYF
>-|TRBJ2-7|TRBV9|-
TGTGCCAGCAGCGCACGAGGGGCCTCCTACGAGCAGTACTTC
CASSARGASYEQYF
>-|TRBJ1-5|TRBV6-1|-
TGTGCCAGCAACGTTGGACAGTATAGCAATCAGCCCCAGCATTTT
CASNVGQYSNQPQHF
>once|TRBJ2-5|TRBV7-9|TRBD2
TGTGCCAGCAGCCCAACTAGCGGGAGGGCCTCTGCTGAGACCCAGTACTTC
CASSPTSGRASAETQYF
>-|TRBJ2-7|TRBV11-2|-
TGTGCCAGCAGCTTAGGAAGGGCATACGAGCAGTACTTC
CASSLGRAYEQYF